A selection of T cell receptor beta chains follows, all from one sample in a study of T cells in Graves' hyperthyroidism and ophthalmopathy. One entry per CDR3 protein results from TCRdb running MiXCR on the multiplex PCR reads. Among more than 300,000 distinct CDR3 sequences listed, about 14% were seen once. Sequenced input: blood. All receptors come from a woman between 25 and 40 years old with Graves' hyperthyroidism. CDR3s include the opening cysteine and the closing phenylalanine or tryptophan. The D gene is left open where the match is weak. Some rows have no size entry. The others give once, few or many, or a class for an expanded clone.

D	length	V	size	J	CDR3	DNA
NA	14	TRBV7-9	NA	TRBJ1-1	CASSLAAVNTEAFF	TGTGCCAGCAGCTTAGCAGCAGTGAACACTGAAGCTTTCTTT
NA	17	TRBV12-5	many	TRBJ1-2	CASGSKPKKRTVYGYTF	TGTGCTAGTGGTTCCAAACCGAAAAAAAGGACCGTCTATGGCTACACCTTC
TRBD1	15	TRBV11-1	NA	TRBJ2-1	CASTVRTGENNEQFF	TGTGCCAGCACCGTTAGGACAGGGGAGAACAATGAGCAGTTCTTC
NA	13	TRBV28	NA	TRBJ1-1	CASSLGVITSAFF	TGTGCCAGCAGTTTAGGCGTCATCACTTCGGCTTTCTTT
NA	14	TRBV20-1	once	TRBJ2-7	CSARHSGQGGEQYF	TGCAGTGCTAGACATTCGGGGCAGGGTGGCGAGCAGTACTTC
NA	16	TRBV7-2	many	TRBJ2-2	CASSLDNWGATGELFF	TGTGCCAGCAGCTTAGATAACTGGGGGGCCACCGGGGAGCTGTTTTTT
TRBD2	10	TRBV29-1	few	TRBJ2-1	CSAGGESGFF	TGCAGCGCTGGGGGGGAATCGGGGTTCTTC
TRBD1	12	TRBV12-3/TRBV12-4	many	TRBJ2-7	CASARTGYEQYF	TGTGCCAGCGCAAGGACAGGCTACGAGCAGTACTTC
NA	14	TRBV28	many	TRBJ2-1	CASSSSGQNNEQFF	TGTGCCAGCAGTTCCTCCGGACAGAACAATGAGCAGTTCTTC
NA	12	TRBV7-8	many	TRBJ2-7	CASSLISAEQYF	TGTGCCAGCAGCCTAATCTCTGCCGAGCAGTACTTC
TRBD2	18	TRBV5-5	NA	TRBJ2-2	CASSQNIAGEVNTGELFF	TGCGCCAGCAGCCAAAATATAGCGGGAGAGGTTAACACCGGGGAGCTGTTTTTT
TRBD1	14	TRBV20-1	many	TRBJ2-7	CSAPPGQGTYEQYF	TGCAGTGCCCCTCCGGGACAGGGGACCTACGAGCAGTACTTC
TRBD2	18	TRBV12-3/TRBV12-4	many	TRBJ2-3	CASSLARGLAGVVDTQYF	TGTGCCAGCAGTTTAGCGCGAGGACTAGCGGGAGTGGTGGATACGCAGTATTTT